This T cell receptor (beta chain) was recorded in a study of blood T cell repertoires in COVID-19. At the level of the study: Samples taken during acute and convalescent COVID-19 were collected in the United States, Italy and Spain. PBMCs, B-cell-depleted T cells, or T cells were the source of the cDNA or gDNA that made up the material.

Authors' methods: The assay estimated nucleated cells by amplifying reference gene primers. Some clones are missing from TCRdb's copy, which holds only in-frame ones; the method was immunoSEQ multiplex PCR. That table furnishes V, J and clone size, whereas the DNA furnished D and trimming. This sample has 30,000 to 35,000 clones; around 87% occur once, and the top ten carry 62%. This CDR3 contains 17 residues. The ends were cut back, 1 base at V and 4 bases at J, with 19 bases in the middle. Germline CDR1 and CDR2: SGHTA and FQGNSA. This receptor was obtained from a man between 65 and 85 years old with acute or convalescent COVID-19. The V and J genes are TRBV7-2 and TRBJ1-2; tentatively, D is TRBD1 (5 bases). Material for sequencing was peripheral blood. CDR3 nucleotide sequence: TGTGCCAGCAGCTTAGTGGGCGGAGACAGAGAGTTCTATGGCTACACCTTC. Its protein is CASSLVGGDREFYGYTF.